The clone carrying this T cell receptor beta chain was picked up many times. Its antigen is currently unknown. Within the sample, other DNA sequences also encode this same CDR3. The record originates from a study of shared clonotypes between healthy human individuals. Whole-study findings and limits: Represented diversity, genetic and exposure-history alike, was limited by few donors.

Replicate PCRs for unsorted PBMC used 300 ng DNA (around 29,000 T cell genomes). Here immunoSEQ multiplex PCR was the method, and the copy in TCRdb shows in-frame clones only, minus some. In the table there are about 490,000 clones, around 73% of which are singletons. Every one of the donors was a Caucasian adult that lived in Nashville, Tennessee. CDR1 is MNHNY, CDR2 SVGAGI, per germline (reference sequence). The CDR3 sequence is 15 residues long. The V end was cut by 4 bases, the J end by 2 bases, with 14 bases between. The rearrangement links TRBV6-6 to TRBJ1-2; maybe TRBD1 (5 bases). The receptor comes from a woman between 35 and 50 years old in good health. Some clones in this sample may be carry-over from other donors' samples. Material for sequencing was PBMCs. CDR3 amino acids: CASSFQGTSNYGYTF. In DNA, the CDR3 is TGTGCCAGCAGTTTTCAGGGAACTTCCAACTATGGCTACACCTTC.